These 28 T cell receptor beta chains were all obtained from the same sample, sequenced in a study of tumor-infiltrating lymphocytes in primary liver carcinoma. Blood RNA was derived from unsorted whole blood, and germline DNA was extracted too. A primer matching the constant region was used to make TCR beta cDNA from around 550 ng of total RNA. For TCR beta, libraries were produced by three nested multiplex PCR rounds using slightly modified ARM-PCR. The first two PCR rounds used TRBV1-TRBV30 primers with a Cbeta primer, approximately 10 cycles each. TCRdb re-derived calls from the multiplex PCR reads in MiXCR, one entry per CDR3 protein. The profile shows 330,000 or so distinct CDR3 sequences, 65% of them singletons. The sample consisted of peripheral blood. The receptors here all came from a man between 40 and 49 years old with primary liver carcinoma and hepatitis B virus infection.

Worth noting for this clonotype: Since the CDR3 does not end with the conserved phenylalanine or tryptophan, this likely comes from a read error. The V call is TRBV11-2, the J call TRBJ2-1; D uncertain. The CDR3 is made up of 11 amino acids. Looked up from germline, CDR1 is SGHAT and CDR2 is FQNNGV. The CDR3 spells CASSFITEQFV. The CDR3 nucleotides read TGTGCCAGTAGCTTCATCACCGAGCAGTTCGTC.

Regarding this clonotype: A junction boundary mismatches the germline segment, possibly from a read error. V gene TRBV28 combines with J gene TRBJ1-3; D is undetermined. Per germline, CDR1 MDHEN and CDR2 SYDVKM. The CDR3 runs to 15 residues. For the CDR3, the DNA is TGTGCCAGCAGCCGCAACCCAATCTCTGGAGACACCATATATTTT. Amino acid sequence: CASSRNPISGDTIYF.

This rearrangement joins TRBV28 to TRBJ2-1; 7 positions agree with TRBD1. The V and J ends lost 5 bases and 5 bases, in that order; junction bases with no gene match: 3. The CDR3 extends over 13 amino acids. Germline assignment: CDR1 MDHEN and CDR2 SYDVKM. As DNA, the CDR3 is TGTGCCAGCAGTGACAGGGAAAACAATGAGCAGTTCTTC. This codes for CASSDRENNEQFF.

Regarding this clonotype: A read error is possible here, since a much larger clone lies one base away. The rearrangement joins TRBV4-1 to TRBJ2-7, with D perhaps given as TRBD1 or TRBD2 (5 bases each). V gave up 3 bases and J gave up 3 bases, with 15 bases separating them. Germline V gene sequence: CDR1 MGHRA, CDR2 YSYEKL. The CDR3 is 15 amino acids. The CDR3 DNA sequence: TGCGCCAGCAGCCAGGCCGGGATAGGGGTCTACGAGCAGTACTTC. Protein sequence: CASSQAGIGVYEQYF.

This clonotype showed up just once. An end of the junction does not agree with germline; a read error may underlie this. This chain links TRBV6-1 with TRBJ2-5, with 7 positions matching TRBD1. This CDR3 has 15 residues. CDR1 and CDR2 from the germline V gene are MNHNS and SASEGT. The chain's CDR3 is CASCDPWGQQETQYF. The CDR3 region has the DNA TGCGCCAGCTGTGACCCCTGGGGACAGCAAGAGACCCAGTACTTC.

This clonotype was recorded at least ten times. The chain combines TRBV10-3 with TRBJ2-1, with D maybe TRBD2 (5 bases). The CDR3 covers 14 residues. The germline V and J ends were trimmed by 4 bases and 6 bases, with 13 bases remaining between them. Germline CDR1 is ENHRY and CDR2 is SYGVKD. The CDR3 DNA is TGTGCCATCAGTGGGGGAACTGAGGGCAATGAGCAGTTCTTC. This sequence encodes CAISGGTEGNEQFF.

This clonotype was counted a few times. The chain is built from TRBV5-5 and TRBJ2-2, with a weak D call TRBD2 (6 bases). Germline V gene sequence: CDR1 SGHKS, CDR2 YYEKEE (reference sequence). The CDR3 runs 18 residues. V dropped 0 bases and J dropped 2 bases, with 17 bases sitting between them. CDR3: CASSLVAARTPNTGELFF. CDR3 DNA sequence: TGTGCCAGCAGCTTGGTAGCGGCCCGGACGCCCAACACCGGGGAGCTGTTTTTT.

In regard to this clonotype: An end of the junction does not agree with germline; a read error may underlie this. The chain is built from TRBV6-1 and TRBJ2-5, with D maybe TRBD1 (6 bases). This CDR3 spans 17 amino acids. The germline V gene encodes CDR1 MNHNS and CDR2 SASEGT. The CDR3 loop reads CTSSEASLTTGHETQYF. In DNA form, the CDR3 reads TGTACCAGCAGTGAAGCGAGCCTTACGACAGGTCATGAGACCCAGTACTTC.

This chain joins TRBV6-2 or TRBV6-3 and TRBJ2-3, with D perhaps TRBD2 (6 bases). Deletions cut 4 bases from V and 4 bases from J, with 18 bases between. Germline CDR1 is MNHEY and CDR2 is SVGEGT. The CDR3 loop spans 16 amino acids. The CDR3 is CASSSAQGGGADTQYF. The CDR3 DNA is TGTGCCAGCAGTTCAGCGCAGGGAGGTGGCGCAGATACGCAGTATTTT.

This clonotype turned up a few times. This rearrangement joins TRBV6-5 to TRBJ1-1, with D maybe TRBD1 (5 bases). Per the germline V gene, CDR1 is MNHEY and CDR2 is SVGAGI. Trimming left V 4 bases short and J 3 bases short, with 15 bases between. The CDR3 totals 15 residues. CDR3 DNA: TGTGCCAGCAGTTCCCAAGGACAAGCCTACACTGAAGCTTTCTTT. This gives the protein CASSSQGQAYTEAFF.

Comments on this clonotype: An end of the junction does not agree with germline; a read error may underlie this. This chain links TRBV6-6 with TRBJ1-4; no reliable D call. This CDR3 spans 13 amino acids. Germline CDR1 and CDR2: MNHNY and SVGAGI (reference sequence). The CDR3 DNA sequence: TGTGCCAGCAGTTCCCGACCCGGTGAAGAACTGTTTTTT. Translating gives CASSSRPGEELFF.

Regarding this clonotype: A much larger clone differs from this one at a single base, so this may be a read error. The rearrangement links TRBV4-1 to TRBJ2-4; D gene ambiguous. This CDR3 contains 14 residues. Germline values: CDR1 MGHRA, CDR2 YSYEKL. The ends were cut back, 0 bases at V and 8 bases at J, with 11 bases in the middle. CDR3 coding DNA: TGCGCCAGCAGCCAAGAGGTTGATCGGTACATTCAGTACTTC. As protein: CASSQEVDRYIQYF.

As for this clonotype: A much more abundant neighbour one base away suggests this may be a read error. The chain links TRBV6-2 or TRBV6-3 to TRBJ2-1; 9 nucleotides line up with TRBD2. The CDR3 spans 16 residues. J was trimmed by 8 bases and V by 4 bases; bases with no gene match: 12. Germline V lookup: CDR1 MNHEY, CDR2 SVGEGT. The CDR3 nucleotides are TGTGCCAGCAGTTCCCTCGATAGCGGGAGAGAAGATGAGCAGTTCTTC. It specifies CASSSLDSGREDEQFF.

The chain links TRBV28 to TRBJ1-2; D ambiguous. This CDR3 has 16 amino acids. Trimming left V 3 bases short and J 4 bases short, with 18 bases between. CDR1 is MDHEN, CDR2 SYDVKM, per germline. CDR3 in amino acids: CASSFLGSPVGYGYTF. The CDR3 nucleotides read TGTGCCAGCAGTTTTCTCGGCAGCCCGGTTGGCTATGGCTACACCTTC.

Note on this clonotype: This may be a read error: a much more frequent sequence differs by one nucleotide. The CDR3: CASSYAQGTQDTYNEQFF. CDR3 nucleotide sequence: TGTGCCAGCAGTTACGCCCAAGGGACACAGGATACCTACAATGAGCAGTTCTTC. The chain is built from TRBV6-5 and TRBJ2-1, with D maybe TRBD1 (6 bases). Germline V gene sequence: CDR1 MNHEY, CDR2 SVGAGI. This CDR3 is built from 18 residues. V lost 2 bases and J lost 2, with 19 bases in between.

This clonotype was counted between two and nine times. This rearrangement joins TRBV10-2 to TRBJ1-6; D is undetermined. Germline assignment: CDR1 WSHSY and CDR2 SAAADI. The CDR3 is made up of 13 amino acids. The V gene lost 10 bases and the J gene lost 7 bases, with 14 bases spanning the gap. This CDR3 is CAITDTANSPLHF. The CDR3, as DNA: TGCGCCATCACAGACACGGCAAATTCACCCCTCCACTTT.

A remark on this clonotype: One junction end does not reproduce the germline sequence, and a read error may be involved. V is TRBV6-6 and J is TRBJ1-3; perhaps TRBD1 as D (6 bases). Germline V gives CDR1 MNHNY, CDR2 SVGAGI (reference sequence). The CDR3 has 14 amino acids. CDR3 sequence: CASNQGNSGDTIYF. In nucleotides, the CDR3 is TGTGCCAGCAATCAGGGGAACTCTGGAGACACCATATATTTT.

Concerning this clonotype: Here the CDR3 omits its conserved ending phenylalanine or tryptophan, so a read error is the likely source. The rearrangement links TRBV6-2 or TRBV6-3 to TRBJ1-1; 7 nucleotides match TRBD1. J lost 8 bases, V lost 3 bases, and 6 bases had no gene match. From germline, CDR1 is MNHEY and CDR2 SVGEGT. This CDR3 comprises 13 residues. CDR3 in amino acids: CASSYNQGEEAFI. For the CDR3, the DNA is TGTGCCAGCAGTTATAACCAGGGGGAAGAAGCTTTCATT.

The rearrangement uses TRBV5-6 and TRBJ2-5; D uncertain. Germline CDR1 and CDR2: SGHDT and YYEEEE. The V end was cut by 2 bases, the J end by 5 bases, with 10 bases between. The CDR3 totals 13 residues. CDR3 in DNA: TGTGCCAGCAGCTTCTCCGACGCTGAGACCCAGTACTTC. This encodes CASSFSDAETQYF.

As for this clonotype: A junction boundary mismatches the germline segment, possibly from a read error. The chain uses TRBV6-6 and TRBJ2-7, with D uncertain. Germline assignment: CDR1 MNHNY and CDR2 SVGAGI (reference sequence). The CDR3 has 12 residues. CDR3 sequence reads: CTSCYSTSEQYF. The CDR3 nucleotides are TGTACCAGCTGTTACTCGACCAGCGAGCAGTACTTC.

Remarks on this clonotype: A read error may explain this, as a much larger clone is one base away. The CDR3 DNA follows: TGTGCCGGACAGGGGAGTACCGGGGAGCTGTTTTTT. Protein: CAGQGSTGELFF. The chain has TRBV6-2 or TRBV6-3 and TRBJ2-2; TRBD1 aligns across 9 bases. Germline loops: CDR1 MNHEY, CDR2 SVGEGT. The CDR3 has 12 amino acids. V gave up 11 bases and J gave up 5 bases; unmatched junction bases: 3.

This clonotype was recorded a few times. A much bigger clone sits one base away, suggesting this may be a read error. The chain has TRBV4-2 and TRBJ1-2; unclear D gene. There are 15 residues in the CDR3. Germline CDR1 and CDR2: LGHNA and YNFKEQ. The CDR3, as DNA: TGTGTCAGCAGCCAAGGTCTGGCGGCGACCAATGGCTACACCTTC. Encoded protein: CVSSQGLAATNGYTF.

This clonotype was recorded a few times. The chain combines TRBV6-5 with TRBJ2-1; 11 nucleotides align to TRBD2. The CDR3 spans 17 residues. V shed 0 bases, J shed 6 bases, and the junction held 7 bases outside the gene matches. Looked up from germline, CDR1 is MNHEY and CDR2 is SVGAGI. The chain's CDR3 is CASSYSLRLAGSNEQFF. The CDR3 bases are TGTGCCAGCAGTTACTCTCTTCGACTAGCGGGATCCAATGAGCAGTTCTTC.

A word on this clonotype: This sequence may be a read error, since a much larger clone differs from it by one base. This chain joins TRBV10-3 and TRBJ2-2, with D perhaps matching TRBD1 (6 bases). The germline V gene encodes CDR1 ENHRY and CDR2 SYGVKD. The CDR3 is 15 residues long. The CDR3 reads CATSTQGTGTWELFF. Here the CDR3 DNA reads TGTGCCACATCGACCCAGGGGACGGGCACCTGGGAGCTGTTTTTT.

A note on this clonotype: A much larger clone differs by one base, so this may be a read error. The V gene is TRBV5-4, the J gene TRBJ2-7; tentative D call: TRBD2 (6 bases). The CDR3 is 15 amino acids. Deletions cut 3 bases from V and 6 bases from J, with 19 bases between. The germline gives CDR1 SGHNT, CDR2 YYREEE (reference sequence). Here the CDR3 reads CASSSEGRAYIEQYF. The DNA of the CDR3 is TGTGCCAGCAGCTCGGAGGGCAGGGCCTACATCGAGCAGTACTTC. The whole variable domain, filled in from reference TRBV5-4 and TRBJ2-7, reads ETGVTQSPTHLIKTRGQQVTLRCSSQSGHNTVSWYQQALGQGPQFIFQYYREEENGRGNFPPRFSGLQFPNYSSELNVNALELDDSALYLCASSSEGRAYIEQYFGPGTRLTVT.

Regarding this clonotype: A much bigger clone sits one base away, suggesting this may be a read error. Since the CDR3 does not end with the conserved phenylalanine or tryptophan, this likely comes from a read error. The chain has TRBV12-3 or TRBV12-4 and TRBJ2-3; D is perhaps TRBD1 (5 bases). V dropped 6 bases and J dropped 5 bases, with 12 bases sitting between them. This CDR3 spans 13 amino acids. The CDR3 sequence is CASSLNRGDTQYS. The CDR3, as DNA: TGTGCCAGCAGCCTAAATAGGGGAGATACGCAGTATTCT.

This clonotype appeared once. The rearrangement joins TRBV6-5 to TRBJ1-6, with 7 nucleotides matching TRBD1. Germline CDR1 is MNHEY and CDR2 is SVGAGI. The CDR3 has 16 residues. With 0 bases clipped from V and 9 bases from J, the junction kept 8 bases outside the gene matches. CDR3 in DNA: TGTGCCAGCAGTTACTCTGTCAGGGGGATGAGTTCACCCCTCCACTTT. Translating it yields CASSYSVRGMSSPLHF.

The chain employs TRBV11-2 and TRBJ2-7; 7 positions match TRBD2. Germline V CDR1 and CDR2: SGHAT, FQNNGV. Trimming took 5 bases from V and 10 from J; bases not matched to a gene: 14. The CDR3 sequence is 14 residues long. The CDR3 loop reads CASSTTGGGREQYF. Here the CDR3 DNA reads TGTGCCAGCAGCACCACAGGCGGGGGTCGCGAACAGTACTTC.